A single sample is the source of the 29 T cell receptor beta chains below, sequenced in a study of tumor-infiltrating lymphocytes in localized non-small cell lung cancer. Using immunoSEQ multiplex PCR, the repertoire was profiled, and TCRdb retains in-frame clones only, with some absent. The sample includes 10,000 to 13,000 clones, 70% to 90% of them seen just once. The specimen sequenced was uninvolved lung tissue not adjacent to the tumor. Every receptor here comes from a human donor with non-small cell lung cancer.

The chain carries TRBV14 and TRBJ2-7; D gene unclear. CDR3 size: 15 residues. CDR1 SGHDN and CDR2 FVKESK come from the germline V gene. V was trimmed by 0 bases and J by 2 bases, leaving 11 bases between them. The CDR3 loop reads CASSQDEAIPYEQYF. CDR3 coding DNA: TGTGCCAGCAGCCAAGATGAGGCGATCCCCTACGAGCAGTACTTC.

V usage is TRBV6-5 and J usage is TRBJ1-1; no definite D call. CDR3 length: 14 residues. Trimming removed 0 bases from V and 5 bases from J, with 10 bases in between. Germline V gene data show CDR1 as MNHEY and CDR2 as SVGAGI. The CDR3 here is CASSYSIRWTEAFF. CDR3 DNA sequence: TGTGCCAGCAGTTACTCGATTAGGTGGACTGAAGCTTTCTTT.

The chain employs TRBV18 and TRBJ2-5, with D perhaps matching TRBD2 (6 bases). The CDR3 consists of 15 residues. Germline lookup yields CDR1 KGHSH and CDR2 LQKENI. The V and J ends lost 0 bases and 5 bases respectively, with 13 bases between them. The CDR3 sequence is CASSPPASAGETQYF. CDR3 DNA: TGTGCCAGCTCACCACCGGCTAGCGCGGGGGAGACCCAGTACTTC.

The CDR3 nucleotides are TGTGCCAGCAGTTACTCTGGCAACAGGGAAGAGACCCAGTACTTC. Translation: CASSYSGNREETQYF. This rearrangement joins TRBV6-6 to TRBJ2-5; weak D call: TRBD1 (6 bases). The CDR3 is made up of 15 amino acids. CDR1 and CDR2 (germline): MNHNY, SVGAGI (reference sequence). Trimming removed 0 bases at V and 3 bases at J, with 11 bases between.

The chain recombines TRBV19 with TRBJ1-5; TRBD1 aligns across 7 bases. Germline V gene data show CDR1 as LNHDA and CDR2 as SQIVND (reference sequence). Trimming at V came to 9 bases and at J to 3 bases, leaving 8 bases not matched to a gene. This CDR3 has 14 residues. The CDR3 nucleotides read TGTGCCAGCCACGACAGGGTCCCCAATCAGCCCCAGCATTTT. Translation: CASHDRVPNQPQHF.

This chain connects TRBV7-2 to TRBJ1-5; D is unclear. Germline V CDR1 and CDR2: SGHTA, FQGNSA. The CDR3 covers 13 residues. V lost 8 bases and J lost 2, with 10 bases in between. The chain's CDR3 is CASGGQGNQPQHF. For the CDR3, the DNA is TGTGCCAGCGGCGGGCAGGGCAATCAGCCCCAGCATTTT. The full variable domain, its missing parts supplied by reference TRBV7-2 and TRBJ1-5, is GAGVSQSPSNKVTEKGKDVELRCDPISGHTALYWYRQSLGQGLEFLIYFQGNSAPDKSGLPSDRFSAERTGGSVSTLTIQRTQQEDSAVYLCASGGQGNQPQHFGDGTRLSIL.

V is TRBV10-2 and J is TRBJ1-5, with D possibly TRBD1 on 6 matching bases. The V gene lost 6 bases and the J gene lost 4 bases, with 13 bases spanning the gap. Germline V gene lookup returns CDR1 WSHSY and CDR2 SAAADI. The CDR3 consists of 14 residues. The CDR3, as DNA: TGCGCCAGCAGGGGGATAGGACAGAATCAGCCCCAGCATTTT. This gives the protein CASRGIGQNQPQHF.

This chain links TRBV6-5 with TRBJ2-4; D may match TRBD1 or TRBD2 (6 bases each). Trimming left V 0 bases short and J 15 bases short, with 15 bases between. The germline V gene has CDR1 MNHEY and CDR2 SVGAGI. The CDR3 has 13 residues. The CDR3 region is CASSYSKGGVLYF. The CDR3 DNA is TGTGCCAGCAGTTACTCTAAGGGGGGAGTTCTGTACTTC.

The V and J genes are TRBV5-8 and TRBJ1-5, with 7 bases that match TRBD1. The CDR3 covers 16 residues. CDR1 is SGHTS, CDR2 YDEGEE, per germline. Unmatched junction bases numbered 16, after V lost 7 bases and J lost 6 bases. This CDR3 reads CASPWGGLGGCQPQHF. The CDR3 bases are TGTGCCAGCCCCTGGGGAGGTTTAGGGGGCTGTCAGCCCCAGCATTTT.

This chain joins TRBV19 and TRBJ1-1, with D perhaps matching TRBD1 (5 bases). The CDR3 contains 13 residues. In germline, CDR1 is LNHDA, CDR2 SQIVND (reference sequence). V dropped 4 bases and J dropped 6 bases, with 12 bases sitting between them. In DNA, the CDR3 is TGTGCCAGTAGTAGCAAATTGGGGGCTGAAGCTTTCTTT. It is translated as CASSSKLGAEAFF.

This chain connects TRBV2 to TRBJ2-7; the D is unclear. There are 13 residues in the CDR3. Germline V gene lookup returns CDR1 SNHLY and CDR2 FYNNEI. V was clipped by 4 bases and J by 9 bases, with 16 bases between them. CDR3 sequence: CASSVLDGPRQYF. As DNA, the CDR3 is TGTGCCAGCAGTGTGTTGGACGGCCCCAGGCAGTACTTC.

The CDR3 reads CASSGGARRVSDEQFF. The DNA of the CDR3 is TGTGCCAGCAGCGGGGGGGCTAGGCGTGTTTCCGATGAGCAGTTCTTC. The V gene is TRBV5-5, the J gene TRBJ2-1; D is possibly TRBD2 (7 bases). CDR3 length: 16 residues. CDR1 is SGHKS, CDR2 YYEKEE, per germline (reference sequence). The ends were cut back, 4 bases at V and 8 bases at J, with 22 bases in the middle.

This sequence joins TRBV11-2 and TRBJ1-1, with a tentative D call TRBD1 (5 bases). Germline V gives CDR1 SGHAT, CDR2 FQNNGV. Trimming cost V 3 bases and J 4 bases, with 15 bases left between them. This CDR3 has 15 amino acids. The CDR3 DNA reads TGTGCCAGCAGCTTGGGGCCATCCCCTTCCACTGAAGCTTTCTTT. Amino acid sequence: CASSLGPSPSTEAFF. The whole variable domain, filled in from reference TRBV11-2 and TRBJ1-1, reads EAGVAQSPRYKIIEKRQSVAFWCNPISGHATLYWYQQILGQGPKLLIQFQNNGVVDDSQLPKDRFSAERLKGVDSTLKIQPAKLEDSAVYLCASSLGPSPSTEAFFGQGTRLTVV.

The chain couples TRBV7-8 to TRBJ1-5; D ambiguous. This CDR3 has 14 residues. Germline loops: CDR1 SGHVS, CDR2 FQNEAQ. Between the trimmed V and J ends, which lost 5 bases and 0 bases, there was a span of 8 bases. The CDR3 nucleotides read TGTGCCAGCAGCCCGGTTTATAGCAATCAGCCCCAGCATTTT. Protein: CASSPVYSNQPQHF.

This clone came up once. The DNA for the CDR3 is TGTGCCAGCAGCCACCGGGACGGGGATGAAAAACTGTTTTTT. It specifies CASSHRDGDEKLFF. The gene calls are TRBV11-1 and TRBJ1-4; the D gene is possibly TRBD1 (5 bases). Trimming cost V 5 bases and J 6 bases, with 13 bases left between them. The CDR3 is made up of 14 amino acids. The germline CDR1 and CDR2 sequences are SGHAT and FQDESV (reference sequence).

The gene calls are TRBV11-3 and TRBJ2-7; 11 positions agree with TRBD1. The germline gives CDR1 SGHNT, CDR2 YENEEA. The CDR3 is made up of 15 amino acids. The V and J ends lost 2 bases and 3 bases, in that order; junction bases with no gene match: 3. Written as DNA, the CDR3 is TGTGCCAGCAGCTTACCGGACAGGGGGCACTACGAGCAGTACTTC. Translated: CASSLPDRGHYEQYF.

The V gene is TRBV7-9, the J gene TRBJ2-7; D may be TRBD1 or TRBD2 (5 bases each). CDR3 size: 14 residues. V lost 5 bases to trimming and J lost 2 bases, with 13 bases between them. Germline V gene data show CDR1 as SEHNR and CDR2 as FQNEAQ (reference sequence). The CDR3 bases are TGTGCCAGCAGCGCAGGGACGGATACCTACGAGCAGTACTTC. Residues: CASSAGTDTYEQYF.

The rearrangement links TRBV6-6 to TRBJ1-2; D is perhaps TRBD1 (6 bases). V was pared by 2 bases and J by 5 bases, with 9 bases between. Per the germline V gene, CDR1 is MNHNY and CDR2 is SVGAGI (reference sequence). CDR3 size: 13 residues. Here the CDR3 reads CASSYGGAYGYTF. Written as DNA, the CDR3 is TGTGCCAGCAGTTACGGGGGGGCGTATGGCTACACCTTC.

The V and J genes are TRBV5-6 and TRBJ1-2, with TRBD1 matching over 9 bases. CDR1 and CDR2 from the germline V gene are SGHDT and YYEEEE. The CDR3 extends over 14 amino acids. The V gene end was trimmed by 5 bases and the J gene end by 8 bases; junction bases not matched to a gene: 10. The CDR3 spells CASSPGQGFRGYTF. In DNA, the CDR3 is TGTGCCAGCAGTCCGGGACAGGGTTTTAGGGGCTACACCTTC.

The chain recombines TRBV7-6 with TRBJ1-6; possibly TRBD1 for D (5 bases). Per the germline V gene, CDR1 is SGHVS and CDR2 is FNYEAQ. The CDR3 is made up of 14 amino acids. V lost 2 bases, J lost 8 bases, and 10 bases lay in between. Written as DNA, the CDR3 is TGTGCCAGCAGCTTATTAGGAGGGGATTCACCCCTCCACTTT. Encoded protein: CASSLLGGDSPLHF.

This clone was counted a single time. V usage is TRBV6-1 and J usage is TRBJ1-2; the match to TRBD1 covers 8 bases. Germline trimming cut 2 bases from V and 8 bases from J; bases unmatched to any gene: 10. In germline, CDR1 is MNHNS, CDR2 SASEGT. This CDR3 spans 15 amino acids. DNA for the CDR3: TGTGCCAGCAGTGAAATCATGGGACAGGAACGCGGCTACACCTTC. Translated, it gives CASSEIMGQERGYTF.

The V and J genes are TRBV7-9 and TRBJ2-5, with 7 nucleotides matching TRBD2. The CDR3 spans 14 residues. The trim removed 7 bases at V and 1 base at J, leaving 6 bases unmatched. Germline V gene sequence: CDR1 SEHNR, CDR2 FQNEAQ (reference sequence). In DNA, the CDR3 is TGTGCCAGCACTCTGGCGGGGGTCCAAGAGACCCAGTACTTC. The encoded protein is CASTLAGVQETQYF.

This chain uses TRBV5-5 with TRBJ1-1; tentatively, D is TRBD1 (5 bases). Germline values: CDR1 SGHKS, CDR2 YYEKEE (reference sequence). The V end lost 5 bases, the J end lost 1 base, and 12 bases lay between the germline ends. The length of the CDR3 is 14 residues. DNA of the CDR3: TGTGCCAGCAGGGTTACTAGGGGGAACACTGAAGCTTTCTTT. Translated, it gives CASRVTRGNTEAFF.

The chain links TRBV5-6 to TRBJ1-2; D possibly corresponds to TRBD1 (5 bases). The CDR3 is 14 residues long. Germline V gene lookup returns CDR1 SGHDT and CDR2 YYEEEE. The germline V and J ends were trimmed by 4 bases and 6 bases, with 16 bases remaining between them. CDR3 region: CASSLGRGYNGYTF. CDR3 DNA sequence: TGTGCCAGCAGCCTTGGAAGGGGTTACAATGGCTACACCTTC.

This chain uses TRBV7-3 with TRBJ2-5; perhaps TRBD1 as D (6 bases). V shed 2 bases and J shed 5 bases, with 12 bases lying between them. Germline CDR1 and CDR2: SGHTA and FQGTGA. This CDR3 is built from 14 residues. The CDR3 region is CASSLGSRGETQYF. As DNA, the CDR3 is TGTGCCAGCAGCTTAGGGTCCAGGGGTGAGACCCAGTACTTC.

V gene TRBV4-2 combines with J gene TRBJ2-5; TRBD2 aligns across 10 bases. The germline CDR1 and CDR2 sequences are LGHNA and YNFKEQ. The CDR3 length is 15 residues. V lost 7 bases, J lost 2 bases, and 7 bases stayed unmatched. This chain's CDR3 is CASTKSGGGQETQYF. The CDR3 coding sequence is TGTGCCAGCACCAAAAGCGGGGGGGGACAAGAGACCCAGTACTTC.

The gene calls are TRBV5-1 and TRBJ2-2, with D possibly matching TRBD1 (5 bases). V lost 0 bases and J lost 2, with 8 bases in between. CDR1 and CDR2 (germline): SGHRS, YFSETQ. The CDR3 has 15 residues. CDR3 in amino acids: CASSLEGANTGELFF. CDR3 coding DNA: TGCGCCAGCAGCTTGGAAGGGGCCAACACCGGGGAGCTGTTTTTT. Together with reference TRBV5-1 and TRBJ2-2, the CDR3 gives the full variable domain: KAGVTQTPRYLIKTRGQQVTLSCSPISGHRSVSWYQQTPGQGLQFLFEYFSETQRNKGNFPGRFSGRQFSNSRSEMNVSTLELGDSALYLCASSLEGANTGELFFGEGSRLTVL.

V is TRBV5-6 and J is TRBJ1-2, with D perhaps TRBD1 (6 bases). The CDR3 contains 12 residues. Trimming shortened V by 4 bases and J by 8 bases, and 12 bases separated the two germline ends. CDR1 SGHDT and CDR2 YYEEEE come from the germline V gene. The CDR3 bases are TGTGCCAGCAGCGCACAGGGCTACGGCTACACCTTC. This sequence encodes CASSAQGYGYTF. The full variable domain, completed using reference TRBV5-6 and TRBJ1-2, is DAGVTQSPTHLIKTRGQQVTLRCSPKSGHDTVSWYQQALGQGPQFIFQYYEEEERQRGNFPDRFSGHQFPNYSSELNVNALLLGDSALYLCASSAQGYGYTFGSGTRLTVV.

In DNA form, the CDR3 reads TGCGCCAGCAGTCCCCATCGGACCGCAATCCACAATGAGCAGTTCTTC. The encoded protein is CASSPHRTAIHNEQFF. The V gene is TRBV10-1, the J gene TRBJ2-1; no definite D call. Between the trimmed V and J ends, which lost 5 bases and 5 bases, there was a span of 19 bases. The CDR3 totals 16 residues. Germline V gene data show CDR1 as WNHNN and CDR2 as SYGVQD (reference sequence).